This T cell receptor (beta chain) was identified in a study of CD8+ T cells in alopecia areata. Looking at the study overall: Female C3H/HeJ mice aged about 6-10 weeks received skin from spontaneously alopecic C3H/HeJ graft donors aged about 6-12 months.

On this clone: Its specificity is unknown. Any gene name here is a mouse gene name. With the read ending 4 residues before the CDR3 end, the germline J gene is used to fill in that end.

Trimming at V came to 5 bases and at J to 3 bases, leaving 9 bases not matched to a gene. This CDR3 has 15 residues. CDR1 and CDR2 from the germline V gene are NNHDY and SYVADS. Reverse transcription of extracted RNA yielded cDNA, which provided the sequencing template. The data were produced by immunoSEQ multiplex PCR, yet TCRdb's version contains in-frame clones alone and is incomplete. This sample includes over 100,000 clones with no singletons; its ten biggest clones take up around a fifth. Study results and limitations: Compared with normal scalp, lesional scalp had higher clonality and more expanded CD8+ clones.

The sample was lesional skin. This TCR came from a C3H/HeJ mouse with alopecia areata. The MHC haplotype recorded for the strain is H2-k. The rearrangement links TRBV13-3 to TRBJ2-3; TRBD2 agrees at 7 bases. The part of the CDR3 DNA that was read is TGTGCCAGCAGGGAAGACTGGGAAGGGGCAGAA. It yields the protein CASREDWEGAE. The whole CDR3 reads CASREDWEGAETLYF.